This TCR beta chain stems from a study of blood T cell repertoires in COVID-19 (dated by TCRdb to the early 2020s). In terms of the full investigation: Samples covering the acute and convalescent phases of COVID-19 were provided by collaborators in the United States, Italy and Spain. The prospective study material was composed of cDNA or gDNA derived from T cells, B-cell-depleted T cells, or PBMCs. Deeply sampled blood TCRbeta repertoires from subjects exposed to, actively infected with, or recovered from COVID-19 were included in the dataset. A freely available public database, intended as a resource for researchers studying the immune response to SARS-CoV-2, is where the repertoires were released. Samples were obtained from the ongoing ImmuneRACE study (first 160 participants) and from over 1,000 subjects provided by 6 global collaborators. The sample metadata nearly always contained a de-identified subject ID, COVID-19 status, age in years and sex. Where available, HLA class I and class II types were taken from metadata supplied by the sample provider and were not determined by assay-based typing.

V lost 1 base and J lost 0 bases; the stretch between them is 19 bases long. The CDR3 sequence holds 19 residues, the cysteine and phenylalanine included. The sequence is cut down to CDR3 DNA, 57 bases in frame from base 1. The germline V gene gives CDR1 as SGHVT and CDR2 as SQSDAQ. Collaborating institutions collected whole blood in K2EDTA tubes following their own protocols. For TCRbeta analysis, collaborators shipped samples in one of three forms: frozen whole blood, isolated PBMCs, or DNA extracted from either of those sample types. TCRbeta CDR3 regions were amplified from genomic DNA by means of the immunoSEQ Assay, a bias-controlled multiplex PCR. On the authors' methods: Nucleated cell counts per sample were estimated from amplification of reference gene primers within the assay. Sequence reads were collapsed and filtered to measure the absolute abundance of every unique TCRbeta CDR3 rearrangement. Productive Simpson clonality was computed per sample as the square root of Simpson's diversity index over productive rearrangements. TCRdb took over this immuneACCESS table, retaining in-frame rearrangements with V and J assigned. Such tables are incomplete; in checked studies, under half of the missing clones stem from an unresolved V gene, and the remainder is unexplained. D and trimming were read from the DNA, whereas the V and J calls and clone size are those reported in that table. In all, the sample holds fewer than 250,000 clones, and approximately 91% of those were seen once. Around 1.1% of the sample comes from the top ten.

Turning to this clone: This receptor's antigen is unknown. Base qualities are not at hand, and no much larger clone is one base apart.

Study-wide conclusions, independent of this receptor: The quantity of clinical and demographic metadata differed by source and by participant and was supplied without curation.

The sample was peripheral blood. The receptor chain draws on TRBV7-4 and TRBJ1-5; the D gene cannot be named for sure. This sequence originates from a man younger than 40 with acute or convalescent COVID-19. The DNA sequence is given as TGTGCCAGCAGCTTAGACGAAGGCACAGACAAATATAGCAATCAGCCCCAGCATTTT. Its translation reads: CASSLDEGTDKYSNQPQHF.